This T cell receptor beta chain was recorded in a study of shared clonotypes between healthy human individuals. The table came from immunoSEQ multiplex PCR; TCRdb's copy has only in-frame clones and leaves some out. The data contain 1.5 million to 2.5 million clones, just under 95% of them singletons. In germline, CDR1 is LNHDA, CDR2 SQIVND (reference sequence). The CDR3 extends over 13 amino acids. Trimming took off 3 bases at V and 6 bases at J, with 11 bases between the two ends. CD8 cells classed as naive were CD45RO-negative and positively selected for CCR7, excluding terminally differentiated effector memory CD45RA+ cells.

The V call is TRBV19, the J call TRBJ1-2, with D perhaps matching TRBD1 (6 bases). What was sequenced was naive CD8+ T cells sorted from blood. The clonotype comes from a man younger than 35 in good health. Here the CDR3 DNA reads TGTGCCAGTAGTATTGCCCCAGGGGATGGCTACACCTTC. Translated, it gives CASSIAPGDGYTF.